The present entry profiles one T cell receptor beta chain with its context. The CDR3 covers 12 residues. Germline V gene sequence: CDR1 SGHTA, CDR2 FQGNSA. V was cut by 8 bases and J by 2 bases, with 8 bases left in between. TCRdb ran MiXCR on the 5' RACE reads and lists one entry per CDR3 protein. The sample includes about 470,000 distinct CDR3 sequences, 20% to 30% of them seen just once. The sample comes from a study of T-cell memory formation after mild COVID-19. This receptor was identified in an adult woman who had mild COVID-19 (a few samples of this study predate the infection). Cell type and time point are not known. The sample was PBMCs or a T cell subset sorted from them (not recorded which). The chain uses TRBV7-2 and TRBJ2-3; D is uncertain. The CDR3 nucleotides read TGTGCCAGCCAGAGTTCCACAGATACGCAGTATTTT. Encoded protein: CASQSSTDTQYF.